The clone carrying this T cell receptor beta chain has just one count. No antigen is known for it. The treatment: some 20 received Ad26.COV2.S at low or high dose, single or two shots; about 5 received placebo; per-sample allocation not given. Sampling was done on day 63 after the first vaccine or placebo injection. Donation was by an adult aged 18-55 years who was in Boston. This record comes from a study of Ad26.COV2.S vaccination and SARS-CoV-2 variants. Turning to the study itself: In the study, Ad26.COV2.S was injected intramuscularly once, or twice 56 days apart. Study-level findings and limits: Analyses of TCR breadth and depth may have underestimated total T cell responses. Breadth, reportedly substantial, characterized the spike-specific CD8+ and CD4+ T cell responses after vaccination.

Profiling relied on immunoSEQ multiplex PCR, and the TCRdb table lists in-frame clones only, not all of them. This table holds almost 400,000 clones, 89% found once. The sequence derives from a person aged 18-60 years who received the Ad26.COV2.S COVID-19 vaccine or a placebo. Sample: peripheral blood, taken in a trial of Ad26.COV2.S vaccine versus placebo.

DNA of the CDR3: TGTGCCAGCACCCTGGACTACTCCTACGAGCAGTACTTC. Translated, it gives CASTLDYSYEQYF. This sequence joins TRBV2 and TRBJ2-7; perhaps TRBD2 as D (6 bases). The CDR3 has 13 residues. Trimming cost V 7 bases and J 0 bases, with 10 bases left between them. Germline V gene data show CDR1 as SNHLY and CDR2 as FYNNEI.